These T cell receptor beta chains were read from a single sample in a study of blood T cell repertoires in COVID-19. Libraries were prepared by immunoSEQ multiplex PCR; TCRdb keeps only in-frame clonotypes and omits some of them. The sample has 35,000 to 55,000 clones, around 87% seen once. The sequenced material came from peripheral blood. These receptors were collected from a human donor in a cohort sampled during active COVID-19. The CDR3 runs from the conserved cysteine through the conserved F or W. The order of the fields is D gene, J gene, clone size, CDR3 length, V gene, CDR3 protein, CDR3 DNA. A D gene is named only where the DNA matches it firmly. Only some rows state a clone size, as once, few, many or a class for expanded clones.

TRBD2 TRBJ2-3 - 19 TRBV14 CASSQDSGLWGGPTDTQYF TGTGCCAGCAGCCAAGATTCCGGTCTTTGGGGAGGGCCGACAGATACGCAGTATTTT
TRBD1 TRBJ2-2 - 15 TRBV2 CASSGGQGGTGELFF TGTGCCAGCAGTGGGGGACAGGGAGGTACCGGGGAGCTGTTTTTT
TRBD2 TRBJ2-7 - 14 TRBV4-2 CASSISGSEYEQYF TGTGCCAGCAGCATTAGCGGGAGCGAATACGAGCAGTACTTC
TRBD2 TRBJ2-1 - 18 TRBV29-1 CSINGRGLAGASRNEQFF TGCAGCATCAATGGTAGGGGGCTAGCGGGAGCAAGTAGGAATGAGCAGTTCTTC
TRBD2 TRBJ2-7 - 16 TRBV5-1 CASSLAPSGAPYEQYF TGCGCCAGCAGCTTGGCCCCTAGCGGGGCCCCCTACGAGCAGTACTTC
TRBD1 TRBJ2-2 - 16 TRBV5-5 CASSLTGGRNTGELFF TGTGCCAGCAGCTTGACAGGGGGCAGGAACACCGGGGAGCTGTTTTTT
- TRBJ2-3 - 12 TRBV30 CAASAGTDTQYF TGTGCCGCTTCCGCGGGAACAGATACGCAGTATTTT
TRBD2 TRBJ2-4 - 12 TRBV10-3 CAASGSLDIQYF TGTGCCGCCAGCGGGAGTTTGGACATTCAGTACTTC
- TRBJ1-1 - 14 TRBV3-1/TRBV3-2 CASSQQGRRTEAFF TGTGCCAGCAGCCAACAGGGCCGGCGCACTGAAGCTTTCTTT
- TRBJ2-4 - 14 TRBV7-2 CASSLGGAKNIQYF TGTGCCAGCAGCTTAGGAGGGGCCAAAAACATTCAGTACTTC
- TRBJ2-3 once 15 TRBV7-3 CASSLSGHRTDTQYF TGTGCCAGCAGCTTATCGGGACACCGCACAGATACGCAGTATTTT
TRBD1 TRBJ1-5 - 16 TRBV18 CASSPTRDRGNQPQHF TGTGCCAGCTCACCGACCCGGGACAGGGGCAACCAGCCCCAGCATTTT
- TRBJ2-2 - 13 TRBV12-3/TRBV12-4 CASGRGNTGELFF TGTGCCAGCGGACGGGGGAACACCGGGGAGCTGTTTTTT